A selection of T cell receptor beta chains follows, all from one sample in a study of cytomegalovirus exposure and HLA in healthy donors. This table comes from immunoSEQ multiplex PCR, and its TCRdb copy is limited to in-frame clones, with some not included. This table holds around 150,000 clones, over 60% found once. Sequencing was carried out using PBMCs. The source of these receptors is a woman aged 25 to 39 in good health and CMV-seronegative. Both conserved end residues are part of each CDR3. The D gene is left open where the match is weak. Not all rows give a size; the values are once, few, many and, for expanded clones, a class.

V gene,J gene,D gene,clone size,CDR3 protein,CDR3 DNA
TRBV6-5,TRBJ2-7,TRBD1,few,CASRTGTYEQYF,TGTGCCAGCAGGACAGGGACCTACGAGCAGTACTTC
TRBV7-9,TRBJ2-7,TRBD1,few,CASSLLLGQLYEQYF,TGTGCCAGCAGCTTATTGCTGGGACAGCTCTACGAGCAGTACTTC
TRBV4-2,TRBJ1-2,TRBD1,.,CASSRTMGQGDYGYTF,TGTGCCAGCAGCCGCACAATGGGACAGGGTGACTATGGCTACACCTTC
TRBV30,TRBJ2-1,TRBD2,.,CAWETGGTDEQFF,TGTGCCTGGGAGACGGGGGGGACGGATGAGCAGTTCTTC
TRBV6-5,TRBJ2-3,TRBD2,.,CASSYTGTSVDTQYF,TGTGCCAGCAGTTACACCGGGACTAGCGTGGATACGCAGTATTTT
TRBV5-1,TRBJ2-3,.,.,CASSPEGTDTQYF,TGCGCCAGCAGCCCGGAGGGCACAGATACGCAGTATTTT
TRBV29-1,TRBJ1-3,.,.,CSVDRRVGNTIYF,TGCAGCGTTGATCGCAGGGTTGGAAACACCATATATTTT
TRBV5-6,TRBJ2-5,.,.,CASSLAGHRQETQYF,TGTGCCAGCAGCTTGGCGGGACACCGCCAAGAGACCCAGTACTTC
TRBV7-9,TRBJ1-1,TRBD1,.,CASSPPGQALGTEAFF,TGTGCCAGCAGCCCTCCGGGACAGGCATTAGGCACTGAAGCTTTCTTT
TRBV7-3,TRBJ2-1,TRBD2,.,CASSLAGGGGEQFF,TGTGCCAGCAGCTTAGCGGGAGGTGGGGGTGAGCAGTTCTTC
TRBV20-1,TRBJ1-1,.,.,CSVNMNTEAFF,TGCAGCGTGAACATGAACACTGAAGCTTTCTTT
TRBV6-5,TRBJ2-7,TRBD2,few,CASSYSSGDSYEQYF,TGTGCCAGCAGTTACTCGAGCGGGGACTCCTACGAGCAGTACTTC
TRBV9,TRBJ2-1,TRBD2,.,CASSVEAGGYNEQFF,TGTGCCAGCAGCGTAGAAGCGGGGGGCTACAATGAGCAGTTCTTC
TRBV28,TRBJ2-5,.,.,CASSHHRVSETQYF,TGTGCCAGCAGTCACCACAGGGTTAGCGAGACCCAGTACTTC
TRBV28,TRBJ2-7,TRBD2,.,CASSLVGEREFHEQYF,TGTGCCAGCAGTCTTGTCGGGGAGCGGGAGTTCCACGAGCAGTACTTC
TRBV2,TRBJ2-7,TRBD1,.,CASSRAGTGNEQYF,TGTGCCAGCAGTAGGGCCGGGACAGGGAACGAGCAGTACTTC
TRBV27,TRBJ2-2,.,few,CASQGLVIGELFF,TGTGCCAGCCAGGGGCTAGTGATCGGGGAGCTGTTTTTT
TRBV7-9,TRBJ1-4,TRBD1,once,CASSPDRGEKLFF,TGTGCCAGCAGCCCAGACAGGGGCGAAAAACTGTTTTTT
TRBV5-1,TRBJ1-1,.,.,CASSLARLGRAEAFF,TGCGCCAGCAGCTTGGCCAGGTTAGGGCGGGCTGAAGCTTTCTTT
TRBV5-5,TRBJ2-1,.,few,CASSFQGSYNEQFF,TGTGCCAGCAGCTTCCAGGGTTCCTACAATGAGCAGTTCTTC
TRBV7-6,TRBJ2-2,TRBD2,few,CASRRISGSLGELFF,TGTGCCTCCCGCCGGATTAGCGGGAGTTTGGGGGAGCTGTTTTTT
TRBV7-6,TRBJ2-1,.,.,CASSLGGPLYNEQFF,TGTGCCAGCAGCTTGGGGGGACCCCTCTACAATGAGCAGTTCTTC
TRBV5-1,TRBJ2-5,TRBD2,.,CASSLTSGRETQYF,TGCGCCAGCAGCTTGACTAGCGGGAGAGAGACCCAGTACTTC
TRBV7-9,TRBJ2-7,TRBD2,.,CASSLPPGTIGYEQYF,TGTGCCAGCAGCTTACCACCCGGGACTATAGGGTACGAGCAGTACTTC
TRBV29-1,TRBJ2-3,.,.,CSVERGISTDTQYF,TGCAGCGTTGAACGGGGGATCAGCACAGATACGCAGTATTTT
TRBV6-5,TRBJ1-4,.,once,CASSLEGGEKLFF,TGTGCCAGCAGTTTAGAGGGTGGTGAAAAACTGTTTTTT
TRBV29-1,TRBJ2-1,.,once,CSVESRGVDNEQFF,TGCAGCGTTGAGAGCCGCGGGGTCGACAATGAGCAGTTCTTC
TRBV27,TRBJ1-3,TRBD1,.,CASSETGAFSGNTIYF,TGTGCCAGCAGTGAAACAGGGGCCTTCTCTGGAAACACCATATATTTT
TRBV5-4,TRBJ2-1,.,few,CASSLYLGAHEQFF,TGTGCCAGCAGCTTGTATCTGGGGGCCCATGAGCAGTTCTTC
TRBV10-3,TRBJ2-3,TRBD1,few,CATGQDTDTQYF,TGTGCCACCGGACAGGACACAGATACGCAGTATTTT
TRBV7-7,TRBJ2-5,.,.,CASSLVGGGSETQYF,TGTGCTAGCAGCTTAGTGGGGGGAGGCTCGGAGACCCAGTACTTC
TRBV7-2,TRBJ1-1,.,.,CASSPQGRTEAFF,TGTGCCAGCAGTCCTCAGGGTCGGACTGAAGCTTTCTTT
TRBV7-2,TRBJ2-5,TRBD1,.,CASSQDRGGETQYF,TGTGCCAGCAGCCAAGACAGGGGGGGAGAGACCCAGTACTTC
TRBV29-1,TRBJ2-7,TRBD2,.,CSVDARGGTYEQYF,TGCAGCGTTGACGCTCGGGGGGGGACCTACGAGCAGTACTTC
TRBV11-2,TRBJ2-7,.,.,CASSSTRTSEQYF,TGTGCCAGCAGCTCCACCCGGACTTCCGAGCAGTACTTC
TRBV11-3,TRBJ1-1,TRBD1,.,CASSPGQGLRAFF,TGTGCCAGCAGCCCGGGACAGGGTTTAAGGGCTTTCTTT
TRBV5-4,TRBJ2-7,TRBD2,.,CASSKSAGTSGYYEQYF,TGTGCCAGCAGCAAATCGGCCGGGACTAGCGGATACTACGAGCAGTACTTC
TRBV6-1,TRBJ1-5,.,.,CASSEGLARNQPQHF,TGTGCCAGCAGTGAAGGCTTAGCTCGCAATCAGCCCCAGCATTTT
TRBV15,TRBJ2-1,.,.,CATRGAAYNEQFF,TGTGCCACAAGAGGAGCGGCCTACAATGAGCAGTTCTTC